This T cell receptor (beta chain) was recovered during a study of blood T cell repertoires in COVID-19. Measured with immunoSEQ multiplex PCR; TCRdb has only the in-frame clones, and not every one. The sample contains 200,000 to 300,000 clones, about 86% of which appear only once. In germline, CDR1 is ENHRY, CDR2 SYGVKD. V was shortened by 10 bases and J by 7 bases, with 17 bases between the two germline ends. The CDR3 contains 13 residues. The sequence was obtained from a woman of 80 years or more with acute or convalescent COVID-19. This chain uses TRBV10-3 with TRBJ1-5, with a possible D match to TRBD1 (5 bases). The sequenced sample was peripheral blood. In DNA form, the CDR3 reads TGTGCCACCCGGCGGGGGGTGGGACAGCCCCAGCATTTT. This translates into CATRRGVGQPQHF.